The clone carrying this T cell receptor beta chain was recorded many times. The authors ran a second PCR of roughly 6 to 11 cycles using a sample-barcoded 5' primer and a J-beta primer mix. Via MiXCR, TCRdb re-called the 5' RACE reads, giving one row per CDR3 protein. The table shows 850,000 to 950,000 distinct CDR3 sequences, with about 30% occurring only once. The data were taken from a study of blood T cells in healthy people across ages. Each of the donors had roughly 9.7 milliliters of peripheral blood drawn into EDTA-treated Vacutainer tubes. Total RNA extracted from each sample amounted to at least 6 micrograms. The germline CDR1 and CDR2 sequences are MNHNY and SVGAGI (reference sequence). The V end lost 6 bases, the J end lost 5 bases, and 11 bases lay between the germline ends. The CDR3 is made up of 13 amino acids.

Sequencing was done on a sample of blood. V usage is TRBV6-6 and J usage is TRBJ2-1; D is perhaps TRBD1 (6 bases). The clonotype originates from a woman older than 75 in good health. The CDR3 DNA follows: TGTGCCAGCAGAAGGACAGCCGACAATGAGCAGTTCTTC. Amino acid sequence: CASRRTADNEQFF.